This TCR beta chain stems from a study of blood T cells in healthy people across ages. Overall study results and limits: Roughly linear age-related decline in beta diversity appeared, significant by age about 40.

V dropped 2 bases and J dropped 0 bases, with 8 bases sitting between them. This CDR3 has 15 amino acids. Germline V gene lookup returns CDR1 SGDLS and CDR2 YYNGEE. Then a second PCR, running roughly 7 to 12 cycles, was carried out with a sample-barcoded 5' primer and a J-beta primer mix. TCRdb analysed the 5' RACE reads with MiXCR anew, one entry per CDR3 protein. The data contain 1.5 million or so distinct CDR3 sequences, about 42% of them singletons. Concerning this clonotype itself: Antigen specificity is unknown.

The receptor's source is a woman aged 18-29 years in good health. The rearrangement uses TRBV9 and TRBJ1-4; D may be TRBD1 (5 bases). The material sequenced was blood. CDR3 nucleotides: TGTGCCAGCAGCGTTCAGGGTGCAACTAATGAAAAACTGTTTTTT. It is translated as CASSVQGATNEKLFF.